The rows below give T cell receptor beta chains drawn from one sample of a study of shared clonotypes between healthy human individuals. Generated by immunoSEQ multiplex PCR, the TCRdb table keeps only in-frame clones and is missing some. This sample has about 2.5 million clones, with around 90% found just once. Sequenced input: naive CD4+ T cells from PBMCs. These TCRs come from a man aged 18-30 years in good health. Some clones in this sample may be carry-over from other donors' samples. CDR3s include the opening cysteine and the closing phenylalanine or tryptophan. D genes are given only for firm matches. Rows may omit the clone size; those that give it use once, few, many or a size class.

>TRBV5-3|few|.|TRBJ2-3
TGTGCCAGAAGCGAGCCGGACCGACCCACAGATACGCAGTATTTT
CARSEPDRPTDTQYF
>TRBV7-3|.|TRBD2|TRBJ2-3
TGTGCCAGCAGCTCGGGACTAGCGGGGAGGCCAGATACGCAGTATTTT
CASSSGLAGRPDTQYF
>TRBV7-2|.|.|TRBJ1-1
TGTGCCAGCAGCTCCCTTATGAACACTGAAGCTTTCTTT
CASSSLMNTEAFF
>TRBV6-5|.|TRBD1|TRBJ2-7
TGTGCCGGTGGACAGGGACCCTACGAGCAGTACTTC
CAGGQGPYEQYF
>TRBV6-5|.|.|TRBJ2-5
TGTGCCAGCAGGCGCGGAGAGACCCAGTACTTC
CASRRGETQYF
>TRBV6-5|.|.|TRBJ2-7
TGTGCCAGCAGCTCAACTCCCCCCGGATCCTACGAGCAGTACTTC
CASSSTPPGSYEQYF
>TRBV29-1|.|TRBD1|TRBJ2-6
TGCAGCGTTGAATCGGGACAGGGACCCTCTGGGGCCAACGTCCTGACTTTC
CSVESGQGPSGANVLTF
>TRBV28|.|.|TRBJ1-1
TGTGCCAGCAGCCCACCTAGAGGGACGGGAGGCAGGAACACTGAAGCTTTCTTT
CASSPPRGTGGRNTEAFF
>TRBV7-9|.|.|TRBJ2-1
TGTGCCAGCAGCTCCCCCCGACTAGGCGGGAATGAGCAGTTCTTC
CASSSPRLGGNEQFF
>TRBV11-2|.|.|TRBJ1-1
TGTGCCAGCAGTGGGCAAGAGGGGAAGGCTTTCTTT
CASSGQEGKAFF
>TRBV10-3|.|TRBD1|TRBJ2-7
TGTGCCATCCGGGGACAGGGAGATGAGCAGTACTTC
CAIRGQGDEQYF
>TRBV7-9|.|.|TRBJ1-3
TGTGCCAGCAGCGCAGCTAACTCTGGAAACACCATATATTTT
CASSAANSGNTIYF
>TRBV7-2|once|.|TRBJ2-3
TGTGCCAGCAGCTTATCCCCCCCTTGGGGCGGCATGTCGGATACGCAGTATTTT
CASSLSPPWGGMSDTQYF
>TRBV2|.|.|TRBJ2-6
TGTGCCAGCAGTGAAACGGGGGTTGGGGCCAACGTCCTGACTTTC
CASSETGVGANVLTF